The 3 T cell receptor beta chains in this list originate from one sample, sequenced in a study of T-cell memory formation after mild COVID-19. Each CDR3 protein is one row after TCRdb ran MiXCR on the 5' RACE reads. Seen here are 210,000 or so distinct CDR3 sequences, roughly a tenth observed once, and the top ten hold roughly 3.2%. Sample: PBMCs or a T cell subset sorted from them (not recorded which). These receptors originate from a man aged 18 to 35 who had mild COVID-19 (a few samples of this study predate the infection). Cell type and time point are not known.

The chain links TRBV6-6 to TRBJ1-1; D is uncertain. Germline CDR1 MNHNY, CDR2 SVGAGI (reference sequence). The CDR3 is 13 residues long. V shed 5 bases and J shed 6 bases, with 13 bases lying between them. CDR3 sequence reads: CASSPDLSPEAFF. The CDR3 bases are TGTGCCAGCAGTCCCGACCTAAGCCCTGAAGCTTTCTTT.

The CDR3 loop reads CASSSAGLTNEKLFF. The CDR3 bases are TGTGCCAGCAGCTCCGCAGGGTTGACTAATGAAAAACTGTTTTTT. J is TRBJ1-4 and V is TRBV7-8; possibly TRBD1 for D (5 bases). V shed 4 bases and J shed 2 bases, with 11 bases lying between them. The CDR3 contains 15 residues. Germline V gives CDR1 SGHVS, CDR2 FQNEAQ.

In its sample, this clonotype was seen many times. The chain has TRBV5-1 and TRBJ2-3; no clear D gene. V lost 0 bases, J lost 0 bases, and 8 bases lay in between. This CDR3 has 15 residues. Germline V gives CDR1 SGHRS, CDR2 YFSETQ. The CDR3 bases are TGCGCCAGCAGCTTGGACAGCCCTAGCACAGATACGCAGTATTTT. Translated, it gives CASSLDSPSTDTQYF.